This is a list of T cell receptor beta chains from one sample in a study of CD8+ T cells in alopecia areata. TCRdb's copy holds only in-frame clones and misses some; the assay was immunoSEQ multiplex PCR. The table shows about 19,000 clones, with over 50% occurring only once. The starting material was skin, obtained at week 4, from a patient treated with tofacitinib. The source is a human donor with alopecia areata. Both conserved end residues are part of each CDR3. D genes are given only for firm matches. Size values are once, few and many counts, or a class for expanded clones, and some rows have none.

TRBJ2-2,NA,NA,TRBV25-1,TGTGCCAGCAGTGAAGCCTTGCGACAGACCGGGGAGCTGTTTTTT,CASSEALRQTGELFF
TRBJ1-6,few,NA,TRBV19,TGTGCCAGTAGTACCACAGGAAATTCACCCCTCCACTTT,CASSTTGNSPLHF
TRBJ2-3,NA,NA,TRBV7-8,TGTGCCAGCAGCCCGGCCGGACTGACTTTCCCGGATACGCAGTATTTT,CASSPAGLTFPDTQYF
TRBJ2-5,NA,TRBD1,TRBV25-1,TGTGCCAGCGGTAGGACAGGGAATTTGGCCCAGTACTTC,CASGRTGNLAQYF
TRBJ1-6,NA,NA,TRBV16,TGTGCCAGCAGCCGGGCTGTGGGTAATTCACCCCTCCACTTT,CASSRAVGNSPLHF
TRBJ2-7,NA,TRBD1,TRBV7-6,TGTGCCAGCAGCCTACTACAGGGGGCGCGTGACGAGCAGTACTTC,CASSLLQGARDEQYF
TRBJ2-5,NA,NA,TRBV9,TGTGCCAGCAGCGCGAGACCCGGGACGGTACAAGAGACCCAGTACTTC,CASSARPGTVQETQYF
TRBJ2-7,NA,NA,TRBV2,TGTGCCAGCAGTTTACAGGGAGGTTTGTTAGAGCAGTACTTC,CASSLQGGLLEQYF
TRBJ2-1,NA,TRBD2,TRBV4-1,TGCGCCAGCAGCACACTAGCGGGGGGATCCGGCAATGAGCAGTTCTTC,CASSTLAGGSGNEQFF
TRBJ2-2,NA,NA,TRBV28,TGTGCCAGCAGTTTCTGGGGGGAGCTGTTTTTT,CASSFWGELFF
TRBJ1-1,NA,NA,TRBV14,TGTGCCAGCAGCCCCTCCGGTAGGGGAGACACCGAAGCTTTCTTT,CASSPSGRGDTEAFF
TRBJ1-2,NA,NA,TRBV28,TGTGCCAGCAGTTTAGCCCGGGACAATGGCTACACCTTC,CASSLARDNGYTF
TRBJ2-5,medium-sized,TRBD1,TRBV23-1,TGCGCCAGTCCGGGGACAGGGGGCCAAGAGACCCAGTACTTC,CASPGTGGQETQYF
TRBJ1-5,NA,TRBD1,TRBV19,TGTGCCAGTAGTATGGGGACAGGGCCCTATCAGCCCCAGCATTTT,CASSMGTGPYQPQHF
TRBJ2-2,NA,NA,TRBV27,TGTGCCAGCAGTTTATTGCAGCGTTCCGGGGAGCTGTTTTTT,CASSLLQRSGELFF
TRBJ2-5,once,TRBD2,TRBV2,TGTGCCAGCAGCCTGGGACTAGCGGGAGAGACCCAGTACTTC,CASSLGLAGETQYF
TRBJ2-1,NA,TRBD2,TRBV7-2,TGTGCCAGCGGACTAGCGGGGGGGCCCAATGAGCAGTTCTTC,CASGLAGGPNEQFF
TRBJ1-5,NA,NA,TRBV19,TGTGCCAGTAGTATAGGCAATCAGCCCCAGCATTTT,CASSIGNQPQHF
TRBJ2-2,NA,NA,TRBV18,TGTGCCAGCTCACAGTCACGGACCGGGGAGCTGTTTTTT,CASSQSRTGELFF